A selection of T cell receptor beta chains follows, all from one sample in a study of STAT3 mutations in large granular lymphocyte leukemia. This table comes from immunoSEQ multiplex PCR, and its TCRdb copy is limited to in-frame clones, with some not included. The sample gives about 1,500 clones, 55% to 75% of which show up once; approximately 38% is in the top ten. Sample: peripheral blood mononuclear cells. Receptors originate from a woman in her seventies with T-cell large granular lymphocyte leukemia. Some clones in this sample may be carry-over from other donors' samples. The CDR3 runs from the conserved cysteine through the conserved F or W. Fields, in order: D gene, clone size, V gene, J gene, CDR3 DNA, CDR3 protein. The D gene is left open where the match is weak. For some rows the clone size is stated as once, few or many, or as a class when expanded; others skip it.

d_gene: -
abundance: -
v_gene: TRBV30
j_gene: TRBJ2-7
CDR3nt: TGTGCCCTGGAGGGGGGGGTAGTCTACGAGCAGTACTTC
CDR3aa: CALEGGVVYEQYF

d_gene: -
abundance: -
v_gene: TRBV5-4
j_gene: TRBJ1-5
CDR3nt: TGTGCCAGCAGCTTGGTATTGTGGGATCAGCCCCAGCATTTT
CDR3aa: CASSLVLWDQPQHF

d_gene: -
abundance: few
v_gene: TRBV27
j_gene: TRBJ1-5
CDR3nt: TGTGCCAGCAGTTTGGGTTTCGGGGTCAATCAGCCCCAGCATTTT
CDR3aa: CASSLGFGVNQPQHF

d_gene: -
abundance: once
v_gene: TRBV6-1
j_gene: TRBJ2-7
CDR3nt: TGTGCCAGCAGTGAATCGGTTGCAGGGCCAAGCTCCTACGAGCAGTACTTC
CDR3aa: CASSESVAGPSSYEQYF

d_gene: -
abundance: -
v_gene: TRBV5-1
j_gene: TRBJ1-3
CDR3nt: TGCGCCAGCAGCCTCTTGGGATTGTCTGGAAACACCATATATTTT
CDR3aa: CASSLLGLSGNTIYF

d_gene: TRBD2
abundance: -
v_gene: TRBV6-8
j_gene: TRBJ2-7
CDR3nt: TGTGCCAGCAGTCGCACCATACTAGCGGGCTACGACCGGGTCTACCCCTACGAGCAGTACTTC
CDR3aa: CASSRTILAGYDRVYPYEQYF

d_gene: -
abundance: -
v_gene: TRBV12-5
j_gene: TRBJ1-1
CDR3nt: TGTGCTAGTGGTTCCACAGATGCCAATGAAGCTTTCTTT
CDR3aa: CASGSTDANEAFF

d_gene: TRBD1
abundance: few
v_gene: TRBV5-6
j_gene: TRBJ1-2
CDR3nt: TGTGCCAGCAGCTTGGAAGGACAGGGTTTTGGCTACACCTTC
CDR3aa: CASSLEGQGFGYTF

d_gene: TRBD1
abundance: -
v_gene: TRBV6-5
j_gene: TRBJ1-5
CDR3nt: TGTGCCAGCAGCGAGGGACAGGGGGCCGGTCAGCCCCAGCATTTT
CDR3aa: CASSEGQGAGQPQHF

d_gene: TRBD1
abundance: -
v_gene: TRBV27
j_gene: TRBJ1-2
CDR3nt: TGTGCCAGCAGTTCTCCTTCTGGGACAGGGTCTGGCTACACCTTC
CDR3aa: CASSSPSGTGSGYTF

d_gene: -
abundance: -
v_gene: TRBV18
j_gene: TRBJ2-5
CDR3nt: TGTGCCAGCTCATCCGGGACACAAGAGACCCAGTACTTC
CDR3aa: CASSSGTQETQYF

d_gene: TRBD1
abundance: -
v_gene: TRBV9
j_gene: TRBJ2-7
CDR3nt: TGTGCCAGCAGCGTAGAGACACAGGGGTCCTACGAGCAGTACTTC
CDR3aa: CASSVETQGSYEQYF

d_gene: -
abundance: -
v_gene: TRBV29-1
j_gene: TRBJ1-1
CDR3nt: TGCAGCGTGACAGGTCGGGTGAACACTGAAGCTTTCTTT
CDR3aa: CSVTGRVNTEAFF

d_gene: TRBD2
abundance: -
v_gene: TRBV9
j_gene: TRBJ2-3
CDR3nt: TGTGCCAGCAGCTATGCGGGAGGGAAGGGGATTGACGATACGCAGTATTTT
CDR3aa: CASSYAGGKGIDDTQYF

d_gene: -
abundance: few
v_gene: TRBV4-2
j_gene: TRBJ2-7
CDR3nt: TGTGCCAGCAGCCGCCGGCAGGGGTTGGCTGACGAGCAGTACTTC
CDR3aa: CASSRRQGLADEQYF

d_gene: -
abundance: once
v_gene: TRBV7-8
j_gene: TRBJ2-7
CDR3nt: TGTGCCAGCAGCTTAGATAGCGGAATCTCCTACGAGCAGTACTTC
CDR3aa: CASSLDSGISYEQYF

d_gene: -
abundance: -
v_gene: TRBV6-5
j_gene: TRBJ2-3
CDR3nt: TGTGCCAGCGGGACCTTCAGGGAAACAGATACGCAGTATTTT
CDR3aa: CASGTFRETDTQYF

d_gene: -
abundance: -
v_gene: TRBV29-1
j_gene: TRBJ1-1
CDR3nt: TGCAGCGTGGTCGCCTGGGACACTGAAGCTTTCTTT
CDR3aa: CSVVAWDTEAFF

d_gene: TRBD1
abundance: -
v_gene: TRBV7-9
j_gene: TRBJ1-2
CDR3nt: TGTGCCAGCAGCTTTAGGCCGACAGGGGGGGGCTATGGCTACACCTTC
CDR3aa: CASSFRPTGGGYGYTF

d_gene: -
abundance: few
v_gene: TRBV5-1
j_gene: TRBJ2-1
CDR3nt: TGCGCCAGCAGCTTGGACGGACAACCACTCAATGAGCAGTTCTTC
CDR3aa: CASSLDGQPLNEQFF

d_gene: TRBD2
abundance: -
v_gene: TRBV7-9
j_gene: TRBJ2-1
CDR3nt: TGTGCCAGCAGCTTAAGCGGGAGTGTGGATGAGCAGTTCTTC
CDR3aa: CASSLSGSVDEQFF

d_gene: TRBD2
abundance: -
v_gene: TRBV28
j_gene: TRBJ2-7
CDR3nt: TGTGCCAGCAAGACTAGCGGGAATTCCTACGAGCAGTACTTC
CDR3aa: CASKTSGNSYEQYF

d_gene: -
abundance: -
v_gene: TRBV4-2
j_gene: TRBJ2-7
CDR3nt: TGTGCCAGCAGCCAGAGCTCCTACGAGCAGTACTTC
CDR3aa: CASSQSSYEQYF

d_gene: -
abundance: -
v_gene: TRBV12-5
j_gene: TRBJ2-7
CDR3nt: TGTGCTAGTGGTTTGGGAAACACAGTGGCCGACGAGCAGTACTTC
CDR3aa: CASGLGNTVADEQYF

d_gene: TRBD1
abundance: few
v_gene: TRBV4-2
j_gene: TRBJ2-7
CDR3nt: TGTGCCAGCAGCCAAGACAGGACAGGGGGATACGAGCAGTACTTC
CDR3aa: CASSQDRTGGYEQYF

d_gene: -
abundance: -
v_gene: TRBV5-1
j_gene: TRBJ1-1
CDR3nt: TGCGCCAGCAGCCGCGGTGGGAGTTCTGAAGCTTTCTTT
CDR3aa: CASSRGGSSEAFF

d_gene: -
abundance: -
v_gene: TRBV5-4
j_gene: TRBJ2-3
CDR3nt: TGTGCCAGCAGCTACTGGGGAGCCGATACGCAGTATTTT
CDR3aa: CASSYWGADTQYF

d_gene: -
abundance: -
v_gene: TRBV4-1
j_gene: TRBJ2-3
CDR3nt: TGCGCCAGCAGCCTTAGCGGTGGCACAGATACGCAGTATTTT
CDR3aa: CASSLSGGTDTQYF

d_gene: -
abundance: few
v_gene: TRBV6-5
j_gene: TRBJ1-5
CDR3nt: TGTGCCAGCAGCACAAGGAATCAGCCCCAGCATTTT
CDR3aa: CASSTRNQPQHF

d_gene: -
abundance: -
v_gene: TRBV7-2
j_gene: TRBJ2-7
CDR3nt: TGTGCCAGCAGCTTAGGTTGGGGGAGCTCCTACGAGCAGTACTTC
CDR3aa: CASSLGWGSSYEQYF

d_gene: TRBD1
abundance: large
v_gene: TRBV5-1
j_gene: TRBJ1-2
CDR3nt: TGCGCCAGCAGCTTTGGCAGGGGGAATGGCTACACCTTC
CDR3aa: CASSFGRGNGYTF

d_gene: -
abundance: few
v_gene: TRBV18
j_gene: TRBJ2-5
CDR3nt: TGTGCCAGCTCTCGCCTAGTGGCGGAGACCCAGTACTTC
CDR3aa: CASSRLVAETQYF

d_gene: -
abundance: -
v_gene: TRBV5-1
j_gene: TRBJ2-7
CDR3nt: TGCGCCAGCAGCGGCGGGGACAGAAACTACGAGCAGTACTTC
CDR3aa: CASSGGDRNYEQYF

d_gene: -
abundance: -
v_gene: TRBV29-1
j_gene: TRBJ2-5
CDR3nt: TGCAGCGTTGTCCAGGGGAGGAGAGAGACCCAGTACTTC
CDR3aa: CSVVQGRRETQYF

d_gene: -
abundance: -
v_gene: TRBV6-5
j_gene: TRBJ1-5
CDR3nt: TGTGCCAGCAGTTACTCGAACAGGGCCAATCAGCCCCAGCATTTT
CDR3aa: CASSYSNRANQPQHF

d_gene: TRBD1
abundance: -
v_gene: TRBV19
j_gene: TRBJ2-2
CDR3nt: TGTGCCAGTAGTTTGACGGACAGGGGAGGGACCGGGGAGCTGTTTTTT
CDR3aa: CASSLTDRGGTGELFF

d_gene: TRBD1
abundance: -
v_gene: TRBV29-1
j_gene: TRBJ1-1
CDR3nt: TGCAGCGTGACCGGGACAGGGGGCTTGTGGACTGAAGCTTTCTTT
CDR3aa: CSVTGTGGLWTEAFF

d_gene: -
abundance: -
v_gene: TRBV7-9
j_gene: TRBJ2-2
CDR3nt: TGTGCCAGCAGCTTATTTTCGGGAATGAACGGGGAGCTGTTTTTT
CDR3aa: CASSLFSGMNGELFF

d_gene: TRBD2
abundance: -
v_gene: TRBV27
j_gene: TRBJ2-3
CDR3nt: TGTGCCAGCAGCCGAATAGCGGGAGGGGGCACAGATACGCAGTATTTT
CDR3aa: CASSRIAGGGTDTQYF

d_gene: TRBD1
abundance: -
v_gene: TRBV18
j_gene: TRBJ1-5
CDR3nt: TGTGCCAGCTCAGGACAGGGCCCAGACAAGGGGCCCCAGCATTTT
CDR3aa: CASSGQGPDKGPQHF

d_gene: -
abundance: -
v_gene: TRBV29-1
j_gene: TRBJ1-1
CDR3nt: TGCAGCGTTGCCGAGAACACTGAAGCTTTCTTT
CDR3aa: CSVAENTEAFF

d_gene: TRBD1
abundance: few
v_gene: TRBV2
j_gene: TRBJ1-2
CDR3nt: TGTGCCAGCAGTGAGACAGGGATAGCTAACTATGGCTACACCTTC
CDR3aa: CASSETGIANYGYTF

d_gene: -
abundance: -
v_gene: TRBV5-1
j_gene: TRBJ1-1
CDR3nt: TGCGCCAGCAGCTTGGGGTCGTACAGCCTCTTCGAAGCTTTCTTT
CDR3aa: CASSLGSYSLFEAFF

d_gene: -
abundance: few
v_gene: TRBV30
j_gene: TRBJ1-5
CDR3nt: TGTGCCTGGAGTGGTTGGGGGGATAGCAATCAGCCCCAGCATTTT
CDR3aa: CAWSGWGDSNQPQHF

d_gene: -
abundance: few
v_gene: TRBV30
j_gene: TRBJ1-5
CDR3nt: TGTGCCTGGAGTGTACAGGGCAATCAGCCCCAGCATTTT
CDR3aa: CAWSVQGNQPQHF

d_gene: TRBD1
abundance: -
v_gene: TRBV29-1
j_gene: TRBJ2-5
CDR3nt: TGCAGCGTCAACAGGGGACACCAAGAGACCCAGTACTTC
CDR3aa: CSVNRGHQETQYF

d_gene: -
abundance: -
v_gene: TRBV6-5
j_gene: TRBJ2-1
CDR3nt: TGTGCCAGCAGTCACAGGGAATACAATGAGCAGTTCTTC
CDR3aa: CASSHREYNEQFF

d_gene: TRBD1
abundance: -
v_gene: TRBV12-5
j_gene: TRBJ1-2
CDR3nt: TGTGCTAGTGGGAGGGACAGTTTTTATGGCTACACCTTC
CDR3aa: CASGRDSFYGYTF

d_gene: -
abundance: few
v_gene: TRBV5-5
j_gene: TRBJ1-1
CDR3nt: TGTGCCAGCAGCTTGGCACAGGTCATTTCGGCGAACACTGAAGCTTTCTTT
CDR3aa: CASSLAQVISANTEAFF

d_gene: TRBD2
abundance: -
v_gene: TRBV5-1
j_gene: TRBJ2-1
CDR3nt: TGCGCCAGCAGCTGGTCCTTTTCAGGGGCGGGAGGCGATGAGCAGTTCTTC
CDR3aa: CASSWSFSGAGGDEQFF

d_gene: -
abundance: -
v_gene: TRBV18
j_gene: TRBJ2-3
CDR3nt: TGTGCCAGCTCACCTACCGTGTCAGATACGCAGTATTTT
CDR3aa: CASSPTVSDTQYF